Here is one TCR beta chain with its context. This specimen comes from a study of CD8 T cells in Susac syndrome. This CDR3 spans 13 amino acids. Germline V lookup: CDR1 SNHLY, CDR2 FYNNEI. Trimming left V 6 bases short and J 5 bases short, with 11 bases between. Reverse transcription of roughly 0.45 to 1 ug RNA was performed with random hexamers. Amplification of TCR beta CDR3 was carried out by immunoSEQ multiplex PCR, which covered 54 Vbeta and 13 Jbeta segments. TCRdb passed the immunoSEQ multiplex PCR reads through MiXCR, listing each CDR3 protein once. This sample has some 120,000 distinct CDR3 sequences, with around 94% found just once.

The TCR was taken from a human donor in good health. The chain has TRBV2 and TRBJ2-1; D is possibly TRBD1 (6 bases). Sequencing used CD4+ T cells from PBMCs. The CDR3 nucleotides are TGTGCCAGCAGGGCCGACAGGAACAATGAGCAGTTCTTC. Its protein is CASRADRNNEQFF. Drawing the rest from reference TRBV2 and TRBJ2-1, the complete variable domain is EPEVTQTPSHQVTQMGQEVILRCVPISNHLYFYWYRQILGQKVEFLVSFYNNEISEKSEIFDDQFSVERPDGSNFTLKIRSTKLEDSAMYFCASRADRNNEQFFGPGTRLTVL.